This T cell receptor beta chain stems from a study of Ad26.COV2.S vaccination and SARS-CoV-2 variants. Study information: Within the COV1001 Ad26.COV2.S trial arm, the donor was enrolled.

Indicated treatment: about 20 received Ad26.COV2.S at low or high dose, single or two shots; about 5 received placebo; per-sample allocation not given. The samples date from day 63 after the first vaccine or placebo injection. Assay used: immunoSEQ multiplex PCR; TCRdb lists only in-frame clones, some missing. The sample lists 400,000 to 450,000 clones, around 92% occurring once. General study points: The analyses of TCR breadth and depth may have understated the size of total T cell responses.

The CDR3 sequence is 15 residues long. Trimming removed 5 bases at V and 5 bases at J, with 15 bases between. From germline, CDR1 is SNHLY and CDR2 FYNNEI. In regard to this clone: Its antigen is unknown.

The input for sequencing was peripheral blood, taken in a trial of Ad26.COV2.S vaccine versus placebo. The TCR sequence derives from a person aged 18 to 59 who received the Ad26.COV2.S COVID-19 vaccine or a placebo. V gene TRBV2 combines with J gene TRBJ1-4; D not certain. The CDR3 is CASSPSWGGNEKLFF. CDR3 sequence (DNA): TGTGCCAGCAGTCCCTCTTGGGGTGGAAATGAAAAACTGTTTTTT.